This is a list of T cell receptor beta chains from one sample in a study of T cell responses to AZD1222 COVID-19 vaccine. TCRdb keeps only in-frame clones here, not all; method: immunoSEQ multiplex PCR. In the table there are 120,000 or so clones, roughly 84% of which are singletons. This specimen consisted of peripheral blood, obtained 28 days after the second AZD1222 dose. The receptors were sampled from an adult who received the AZD1222 COVID-19 vaccine. Both conserved end residues are part of each CDR3. A D gene is named only where the DNA matches it firmly. Size is stated for part of the rows, as once, few or many counts, or as a class when the clone is expanded.

>.|TRBV6-2/TRBV6-3|TRBJ2-5|.
CASSAGRWEQETQYF
TGTGCCAGCAGTGCGGGAAGATGGGAGCAAGAGACCCAGTACTTC
>TRBD1|TRBV7-2|TRBJ1-2|.
CASSSAGTGGYGYTF
TGTGCCAGCAGCTCCGCCGGGACAGGGGGATATGGCTACACCTTC
>.|TRBV6-5|TRBJ1-3|.
CASKGSPGNTIYF
TGTGCCAGCAAGGGAAGTCCCGGAAACACCATATATTTT
>.|TRBV28|TRBJ1-6|.
CASSFRSSPLHF
TGTGCCAGCAGTTTTAGGAGTTCACCCCTCCACTTT
>TRBD1|TRBV6-5|TRBJ2-7|.
CASSSYRTGYEQYF
TGTGCCAGCAGTTCCTACCGGACAGGTTACGAGCAGTACTTC
>.|TRBV21-1|TRBJ2-5|.
CASITGKETQYF
TGTGCCAGCATAACAGGGAAAGAGACCCAGTACTTC
>.|TRBV7-9|TRBJ1-2|.
CASTPGGEDGYTF
TGTGCCAGCACCCCAGGAGGAGAAGATGGCTACACCTTC
>.|TRBV11-3|TRBJ2-6|.
CASSSVNSGANVLTF
TGTGCCAGCAGCTCCGTTAACTCTGGGGCCAACGTCCTGACTTTC
>TRBD2|TRBV6-2/TRBV6-3|TRBJ2-3|.
CASSRSGGPTDTQYF
TGTGCCAGCAGTCGTAGCGGGGGGCCCACAGATACGCAGTATTTT
>TRBD1|TRBV30|TRBJ1-2|.
CAWTDRGVAYTF
TGTGCCTGGACCGACAGGGGAGTAGCCTACACCTTC
>.|TRBV21-1|TRBJ1-5|.
CASSKGGNGNQPQHF
TGTGCCAGCAGCAAGGGCGGCAACGGCAATCAGCCCCAGCATTTT
>TRBD2|TRBV4-3|TRBJ2-7|.
CASSQDLIGGSSYEQYF
TGCGCCAGCAGCCAAGATCTCATCGGGGGGTCCTCCTACGAGCAGTACTTC
>.|TRBV7-2|TRBJ1-1|.
CASSFVQGGTEAFF
TGTGCCAGCAGCTTCGTCCAGGGCGGGACTGAAGCTTTCTTT
>TRBD1|TRBV6-5|TRBJ1-2|.
CASSFSTGGGYTF
TGTGCCAGCAGTTTCTCCACAGGGGGAGGCTACACCTTC
>.|TRBV7-9|TRBJ1-1|.
CASSFLGTEAFF
TGTGCCAGCAGCTTTTTAGGCACTGAAGCTTTCTTT
>.|TRBV2|TRBJ1-5|.
CASSGTAYNQPQHF
TGTGCCAGCAGTGGGACAGCATACAATCAGCCCCAGCATTTT
>.|TRBV6-1|TRBJ1-4|.
CASSEAILGAAPNEKLFF
TGTGCCAGCAGTGAAGCGATCCTAGGGGCCGCCCCTAATGAAAAACTGTTTTTT
>.|TRBV9|TRBJ1-2|.
CASSVGLTGANYGYTF
TGTGCCAGCAGCGTAGGACTAACAGGCGCTAACTATGGCTACACCTTC
>.|TRBV2|TRBJ2-7|.
CASRGSRAGSYEQYF
TGTGCCAGCAGGGGGTCCAGGGCAGGATCCTACGAGCAGTACTTC
>.|TRBV2|TRBJ1-2|.
CASSEIGTTGGYTF
TGTGCCAGCAGTGAAATAGGGACTACGGGTGGCTACACCTTC
>.|TRBV5-1|TRBJ1-1|.
CASSWNVISEAFF
TGCGCCAGCAGCTGGAATGTGATCTCTGAAGCTTTCTTT
>TRBD1|TRBV28|TRBJ1-5|.
CASSPQTGGGRNNQPQHF
TGTGCCAGCAGTCCCCAGACAGGGGGTGGCCGCAACAATCAGCCCCAGCATTTT
>.|TRBV7-9|TRBJ1-5|.
CASSPTSGGPFSNQPQHF
TGTGCCAGCAGCCCGACGTCGGGGGGTCCATTTAGCAATCAGCCCCAGCATTTT
>TRBD2|TRBV2|TRBJ2-1|.
CASRTTTSGGDEQFF
TGTGCCAGCAGAACTACGACTAGCGGGGGGGATGAGCAGTTCTTC
>TRBD1|TRBV28|TRBJ1-1|.
CASSPPWTGNTEAFF
TGTGCCAGCAGTCCGCCTTGGACAGGGAACACTGAAGCTTTCTTT
>TRBD1|TRBV11-2|TRBJ1-2|.
CASSSAGGRNYGYTF
TGTGCCAGCAGCTCAGCAGGGGGCAGGAACTATGGCTACACCTTC
>.|TRBV6-5|TRBJ2-7|.
CASRPRDPREQYF
TGTGCCAGCAGGCCCCGGGACCCTCGCGAGCAGTACTTC
>.|TRBV7-2|TRBJ1-5|.
CASSWDGNQPQHF
TGTGCCAGCAGCTGGGACGGGAATCAGCCCCAGCATTTT
>.|TRBV28|TRBJ1-2|.
CAAWGANYGYTF
TGTGCCGCGTGGGGGGCCAACTATGGCTACACCTTC
>.|TRBV18|TRBJ1-5|.
CASSYDAYQPQHF
TGTGCCAGCTCATACGACGCATATCAGCCCCAGCATTTT
>TRBD1|TRBV7-9|TRBJ1-3|.
CASSPHWTGKAGNTIYF
TGTGCCAGCAGCCCGCACTGGACAGGGAAAGCCGGAAACACCATATATTTT
>TRBD2|TRBV6-5|TRBJ2-2|.
CASSSLLAGNSGELFF
TGTGCCAGCAGTTCCTTACTAGCGGGGAATTCCGGGGAGCTGTTTTTT
>.|TRBV21-1|TRBJ2-5|few
CASSKNRGLLAQYF
TGTGCCAGCAGCAAAAATAGGGGGTTACTTGCCCAGTACTTC
>.|TRBV28|TRBJ1-2|.
CASSLPRAGYGYTF
TGTGCCAGCAGTTTGCCCAGGGCCGGCTATGGCTACACCTTC
>.|TRBV19|TRBJ1-2|.
CASSMLANYGYTF
TGTGCCAGTAGTATGTTGGCCAACTATGGCTACACCTTC
>TRBD1|TRBV7-2|TRBJ1-6|.
CASSLRGQVGPLHF
TGTGCCAGCAGCTTAAGAGGACAGGTGGGACCCCTCCACTTT
>.|TRBV5-6|TRBJ2-3|.
CASSQTDRNPDTQYF
TGTGCCAGCAGTCAGACCGACAGGAACCCAGATACGCAGTATTTT